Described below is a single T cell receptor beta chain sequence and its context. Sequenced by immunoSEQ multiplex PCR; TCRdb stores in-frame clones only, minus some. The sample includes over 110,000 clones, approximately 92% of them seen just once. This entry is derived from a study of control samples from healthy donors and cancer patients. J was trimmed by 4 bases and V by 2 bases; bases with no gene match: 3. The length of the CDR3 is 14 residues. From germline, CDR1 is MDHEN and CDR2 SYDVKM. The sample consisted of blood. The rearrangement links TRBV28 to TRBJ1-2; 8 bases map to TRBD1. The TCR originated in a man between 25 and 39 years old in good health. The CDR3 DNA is TGTGCCAGCAGTTTAAGGGACAGGAGCTATGGCTACACCTTC. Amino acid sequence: CASSLRDRSYGYTF.